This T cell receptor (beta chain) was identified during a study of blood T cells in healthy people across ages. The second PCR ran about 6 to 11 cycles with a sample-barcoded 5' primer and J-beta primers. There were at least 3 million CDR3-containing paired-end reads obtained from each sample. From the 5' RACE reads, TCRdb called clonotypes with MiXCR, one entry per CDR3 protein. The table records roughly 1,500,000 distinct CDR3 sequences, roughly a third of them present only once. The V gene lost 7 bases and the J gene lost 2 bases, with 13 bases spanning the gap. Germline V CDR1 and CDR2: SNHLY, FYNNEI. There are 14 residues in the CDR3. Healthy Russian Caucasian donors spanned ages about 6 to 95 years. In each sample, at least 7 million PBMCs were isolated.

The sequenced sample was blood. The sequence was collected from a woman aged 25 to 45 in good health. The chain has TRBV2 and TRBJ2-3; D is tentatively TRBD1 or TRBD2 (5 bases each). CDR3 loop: CASTRGIDTDTQYF. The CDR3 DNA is TGTGCCAGCACCCGGGGCATAGACACAGATACGCAGTATTTT.